The rows below give T cell receptor beta chains drawn from one sample of a study of response to subunit inactivated influenza vaccine. Via MiXCR, TCRdb re-called the RT-PCR reads, giving one row per CDR3 protein. The data show roughly 760,000 distinct CDR3 sequences, 20% to 25% seen once. The sample in question was PBMCs from blood, obtained 5 days after vaccination. The receptors stem from a man aged 50 to 59 who received an inactivated influenza vaccine. The conserved cysteine and the conserved F or W are not part of the CDR3 here.

j_call: TRBJ1-2; v_call: TRBV29-1; cdr3_aa: SVEGWQGNYGYT
j_call: TRBJ1-5; v_call: TRBV20-1; cdr3_aa: SAQQKWRAGARQPQH
j_call: TRBJ2-7; v_call: TRBV7-9; cdr3_aa: ASSSQGLAGYEQY
j_call: TRBJ1-1; v_call: TRBV6-5; cdr3_aa: ASSYSGQGLSEAF
j_call: TRBJ1-4; v_call: TRBV12-3/TRBV12-4; cdr3_aa: ASSLFSGENEKLF
j_call: TRBJ1-5; v_call: TRBV7-8; cdr3_aa: ASSTGGYSNQPQH
j_call: TRBJ2-5; v_call: TRBV10-3; cdr3_aa: AISGTSGSIQETQY
j_call: TRBJ2-7; v_call: TRBV10-3; cdr3_aa: AISPGFHEQY
j_call: TRBJ2-7; v_call: TRBV6-5; cdr3_aa: ASSYSMAGLRSEQY
j_call: TRBJ2-5; v_call: TRBV13; cdr3_aa: ASSQPEFQETQY
j_call: TRBJ2-1; v_call: TRBV9; cdr3_aa: ASSAPRGSGTNEQF
j_call: TRBJ2-2; v_call: TRBV20-1; cdr3_aa: SALGTSGGGSGELF
j_call: TRBJ2-5; v_call: TRBV24-1; cdr3_aa: ATSDLGLAGFQETQY
j_call: TRBJ1-1; v_call: TRBV12-3/TRBV12-4; cdr3_aa: ASSLWGALGTEAF
j_call: TRBJ1-1; v_call: TRBV2; cdr3_aa: ASSEAAGATEAF
j_call: TRBJ1-5; v_call: TRBV4-3; cdr3_aa: ASSQDWTGSQPQH
j_call: TRBJ1-4; v_call: TRBV5-1; cdr3_aa: ASSEGQGVTNEKLF
j_call: TRBJ2-7; v_call: TRBV20-1; cdr3_aa: SARDEVRVSSYEQY
j_call: TRBJ2-1; v_call: TRBV12-3/TRBV12-4; cdr3_aa: ASSLKGSSYNEQF
j_call: TRBJ2-5; v_call: TRBV7-2; cdr3_aa: AGGGQGETQY
j_call: TRBJ2-7; v_call: TRBV10-3; cdr3_aa: AISEMGDIYEQY
j_call: TRBJ1-6; v_call: TRBV2; cdr3_aa: ASSGSGTENSPLH